In this sample, the clone carrying this T cell receptor (beta chain) turned up many times. V lost 3 bases, J lost 0 bases, and 12 bases lay in between. Germline V CDR1 and CDR2: MNHNS, SASEGT. This CDR3 spans 16 amino acids. The input was 450 to 550 ng total RNA; TCR beta cDNA was made from it with a constant-region primer. Libraries covering TCR beta were generated through three nested multiplex PCR rounds (using a slightly modified ARM-PCR). The first two PCR rounds used TRBV1-TRBV30 forward primers with a C-beta reverse primer, around 10 cycles each. MiXCR was run by TCRdb on the multiplex PCR reads, yielding one entry per CDR3 protein. Here the sample spans roughly 49,000 distinct CDR3 sequences, about 77% being singletons. This sample was taken from a study of tumor-infiltrating lymphocytes in primary liver carcinoma. Co-extraction yielded RNA and DNA from 20-30 mg of unsorted bulk tissue.

This sequence was found in a middle-aged man with primary liver carcinoma and hepatitis B virus infection. The rearrangement links TRBV6-1 to TRBJ2-1, with D perhaps matching TRBD1 (5 bases). Material for sequencing was liver tumor tissue from sampling region 5. The sample's subset: tumor region T5, tumor centre. DNA of the CDR3: TGTGCCAGCAGTGACCGGACAAAAAGCTCCTACAATGAGCAGTTCTTC. It encodes CASSDRTKSSYNEQFF.